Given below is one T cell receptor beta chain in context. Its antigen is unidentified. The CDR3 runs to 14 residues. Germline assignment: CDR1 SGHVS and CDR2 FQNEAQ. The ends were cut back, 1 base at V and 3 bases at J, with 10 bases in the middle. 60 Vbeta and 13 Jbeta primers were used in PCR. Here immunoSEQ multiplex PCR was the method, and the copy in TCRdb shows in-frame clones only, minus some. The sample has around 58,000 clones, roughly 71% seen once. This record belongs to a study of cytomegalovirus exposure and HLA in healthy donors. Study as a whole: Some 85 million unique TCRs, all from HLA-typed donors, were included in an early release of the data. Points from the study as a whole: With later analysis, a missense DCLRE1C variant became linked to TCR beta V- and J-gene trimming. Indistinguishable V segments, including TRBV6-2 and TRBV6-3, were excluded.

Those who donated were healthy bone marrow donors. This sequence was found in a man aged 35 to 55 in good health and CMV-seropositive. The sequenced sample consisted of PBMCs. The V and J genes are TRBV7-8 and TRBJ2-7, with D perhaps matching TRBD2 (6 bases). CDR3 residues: CASSLGGLYYEQYF. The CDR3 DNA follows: TGTGCCAGCAGCTTAGGGGGACTTTACTACGAGCAGTACTTC.